These 8 T cell receptor beta chains share one sample of origin, sequenced in a study of T cells after yellow fever vaccination. MiXCR, applied by TCRdb to the 5' RACE reads, yields one record per CDR3 protein. The data show about 160,000 distinct CDR3 sequences, under 7.5% seen once. The specimen comprised CD4+ T cells sorted from PBMCs, sampled less than 6 days after the first yellow fever vaccination. The source of these receptors is a man aged 18 to 30 who received the YFV17D yellow fever vaccine.

This clonotype was seen repeatedly, ten times or more. J is TRBJ1-2 and V is TRBV7-2; possible D gene TRBD1, 5 bases. Germline V CDR1 and CDR2: SGHTA, FQGNSA. With 5 bases removed from V and 2 bases from J, the gap between germline ends came to 24 bases. This CDR3 comprises 18 residues. The CDR3 sequence: CASSAGWGRLSLNYGYTF. Written as DNA, the CDR3 is TGTGCCAGCAGCGCTGGGTGGGGCCGCTTATCGCTCAACTATGGCTACACCTTC.

The chain combines TRBV6-1 with TRBJ2-3; 7 nucleotides agree with TRBD2. The CDR3 covers 16 residues. J gave up 1 base and V 6 bases, and 10 bases lay outside the gene matches. Germline assignment: CDR1 MNHNS and CDR2 SASEGT. CDR3 DNA sequence: TGTGCCAGCAGACCACAACGGGGGGTCCGCACAGATACGCAGTATTTT. This gives the protein CASRPQRGVRTDTQYF.

The V gene is TRBV2, the J gene TRBJ2-2, with D perhaps TRBD2 (7 bases). Trimming stripped 2 bases from V and 7 bases from J, with 17 bases between. Germline V gives CDR1 SNHLY, CDR2 FYNNEI. CDR3 length: 16 residues. The CDR3 sequence is CASSELGGGLVGELFF. The CDR3 DNA reads as TGTGCCAGCAGTGAACTTGGGGGGGGCCTAGTCGGGGAGCTGTTTTTT.

V is TRBV6-1 and J is TRBJ1-5; weak D call: TRBD1 (6 bases). Trimming took 7 bases from V and 4 from J, leaving 8 bases between them. CDR3 length equals 12 residues. CDR1 is MNHNS, CDR2 SASEGT, per germline. CDR3 residues: CASKQGNQPQHF. The CDR3 DNA reads as TGTGCCAGCAAGCAGGGGAATCAGCCCCAGCATTTT.

This clonotype was detected many times. The rearrangement uses TRBV5-1 and TRBJ1-1, with D unresolved. V lost 4 bases, J lost 3 bases, and 13 bases lay in between. Per germline, CDR1 SGHRS and CDR2 YFSETQ. The CDR3 contains 14 residues. DNA for the CDR3: TGCGCCAGCAGCACCCGCGGGAAGGACACTGAAGCTTTCTTT. Translating it yields CASSTRGKDTEAFF.

The table lists this clonotype with many counts. This sequence joins TRBV23-1 and TRBJ2-7, with a possible D match to TRBD1 (6 bases). TRBV23-1 is an open reading frame, and its role is uncertain. This CDR3 has 15 residues. V was clipped by 1 base and J by 2 bases, with 12 bases between them. The CDR3 DNA follows: TGCGCCAGCAGTCAATGGGGGCGACAGGCCTACGAGCAGTACGTC. It yields the protein CASSQWGRQAYEQYV.

The CDR3 DNA follows: TGTGCCACGCAACTAGGGGGGCGGTATGGCTACACCTTC. It is translated as CATQLGGRYGYTF. This chain uses TRBV15 with TRBJ1-2; a possible D gene is TRBD1 (6 bases). In germline, CDR1 is LNHNV, CDR2 YYDKDF (reference sequence). CDR3 size: 13 residues. Trimming took 9 bases from V and 5 from J, leaving 16 bases between them.

Ten or more counts support this clonotype. J is TRBJ1-5 and V is TRBV28, with D perhaps TRBD1 (6 bases). This CDR3 contains 16 residues. The V end lost 6 bases, the J end lost 3 bases, and 18 bases lay between the germline ends. The germline V gene encodes CDR1 MDHEN and CDR2 SYDVKM. The CDR3 loop reads CASRRTGKGPNQPQHF. The CDR3 DNA is TGTGCCAGCAGGCGTACAGGGAAAGGGCCCAATCAGCCCCAGCATTTT.